The 32 T cell receptor beta chains presented below share a single source sample, sequenced in a study of T cell responses to AZD1222 COVID-19 vaccine. Using immunoSEQ multiplex PCR, the repertoire was profiled, and TCRdb retains in-frame clones only, with some absent. The sample has 140,000 to 150,000 clones; 82% are singletons. The sample consisted of peripheral blood, taken on day 0 of MenACWY control vaccination. The source of these receptors is an adult in good health.

V and J are TRBV7-8 and TRBJ1-4; the D is unclear. With 3 bases removed from V and 5 bases from J, the gap between germline ends came to 10 bases. CDR1 is SGHVS and CDR2 is FQNEAQ in the germline V gene. The length of the CDR3 is 14 residues. In nucleotides, the CDR3 is TGTGCCAGCAGCTTCGCGGGGATGAATGAAAAACTGTTTTTT. Encoded protein: CASSFAGMNEKLFF.

This sequence joins TRBV28 and TRBJ1-2; tentatively, D is TRBD1 (6 bases). Looked up from germline, CDR1 is MDHEN and CDR2 is SYDVKM. V shed 5 bases and J shed 7 bases, with 17 bases lying between them. CDR3 length equals 14 residues. The CDR3 nucleotides are TGTGCCAGCAGTCTACCCAACAGGGCTCTTGGCTACACCTTC. Its translation: CASSLPNRALGYTF.

This clone was found a few times. This chain connects TRBV7-8 to TRBJ2-2; D uncertain. With 1 base removed from V and 6 bases from J, the gap between germline ends came to 15 bases. CDR3 length equals 16 residues. Germline V gives CDR1 SGHVS, CDR2 FQNEAQ. The CDR3 protein is CASSLGSNKRAGELFF. CDR3 bases: TGTGCCAGCAGCTTAGGGTCTAACAAAAGAGCCGGGGAGCTGTTTTTT.

The rearrangement uses TRBV18 and TRBJ1-2; the match to TRBD1 covers 7 bases. The CDR3 totals 15 residues. The V segment lost 6 bases and the J segment 0 bases; nucleotides outside the gene matches: 7. Germline assignment: CDR1 KGHSH and CDR2 LQKENI. CDR3 sequence (DNA): TGTGCCAGCTCGAACCGGGACAGACCTAACTATGGCTACACCTTC. This sequence encodes CASSNRDRPNYGYTF.

This chain uses TRBV6-5 with TRBJ2-7; no definite D call. The germline gives CDR1 MNHEY, CDR2 SVGAGI. Trimming stripped 9 bases from V and 3 bases from J, with 12 bases between. The CDR3 totals 12 residues. The CDR3 DNA is TGTGCCAGTACCGAAATCGGCTACGAGCAGTACTTC. Amino acids: CASTEIGYEQYF.

The rearrangement joins TRBV7-3 to TRBJ2-3; 10 nucleotides align to TRBD2. Germline CDR1 and CDR2: SGHTA and FQGTGA. V lost 5 bases and J lost 5; bases outside the gene matches: 4. This CDR3 is 14 amino acids long. The CDR3: CASSGAGGLDTQYF. Here the CDR3 DNA reads TGTGCCAGCAGCGGAGCGGGGGGGCTAGATACGCAGTATTTT.

The V and J genes are TRBV19 and TRBJ1-2, with D uncertain. V lost 1 base and J lost 4, with 10 bases in between. This CDR3 contains 14 residues. CDR1 and CDR2 (germline): LNHDA, SQIVND (reference sequence). The CDR3 sequence is CASSIGNSFYGYTF. Written as DNA, the CDR3 is TGTGCCAGTAGTATAGGGAACAGCTTCTATGGCTACACCTTC.

The chain employs TRBV27 and TRBJ2-1, with D maybe TRBD2 (6 bases). This CDR3 is built from 12 residues. Germline lookup yields CDR1 MNHEY and CDR2 SMNVEV (reference sequence). V was trimmed by 5 bases and J by 7 bases, leaving 9 bases between them. CDR3 coding DNA: TGTGCCAGCAGTGGAGGGGCGAATGAGCAGTTCTTC. It translates to CASSGGANEQFF.

The chain couples TRBV7-9 to TRBJ2-7; possible D gene TRBD2, 5 bases. V lost 2 bases and J lost 5, with 13 bases in between. CDR3 length: 14 residues. Germline V gives CDR1 SEHNR, CDR2 FQNEAQ (reference sequence). The CDR3 reads CASSLTSPGNEQYV. The CDR3, as DNA: TGTGCCAGCAGCTTAACCTCCCCGGGGAACGAGCAGTACGTC.

V and J are TRBV29-1 and TRBJ1-1; TRBD1 agrees at 10 bases. CDR1 is SQVTM and CDR2 is ANQGSEA in the germline V gene. The CDR3 is 17 residues long. The ends lost 4 bases at V and 4 bases at J; junction bases unmatched: 15. DNA for the CDR3: TGCAGCGTTGGAGGAAGACCGGGACAGGGGTCTATCACTGAAGCTTTCTTT. It is translated as CSVGGRPGQGSITEAFF.

The V and J genes are TRBV6-4 and TRBJ2-2; unclear D gene. The CDR3 runs to 14 residues. V was shortened by 3 bases and J by 0 bases, with 5 bases between the two germline ends. Germline V lookup: CDR1 MRHNA, CDR2 SNTAGT. The CDR3 reads CASSDQANTGELFF. In DNA, the CDR3 is TGTGCCAGCAGTGATCAAGCGAACACCGGGGAGCTGTTTTTT.

The CDR3 sequence: CASSQGLTGPSNEKLFF. Here the CDR3 DNA reads TGCGCCAGCAGCCAAGGTCTCACAGGGCCCTCTAATGAAAAACTGTTTTTT. V and J are TRBV4-1 and TRBJ1-4, with a weak D call TRBD1 (6 bases). Per germline, CDR1 MGHRA and CDR2 YSYEKL. Trimming shortened V by 1 base and J by 3 bases, and 15 bases separated the two germline ends. This CDR3 contains 17 residues.

The chain combines TRBV7-6 with TRBJ2-1; tentative D call: TRBD2 (6 bases). Germline lookup yields CDR1 SGHVS and CDR2 FNYEAQ. The CDR3 spans 16 residues. V was pared by 5 bases and J by 2 bases, with 16 bases between. DNA for the CDR3: TGTGCCAGCAGCCCTACGGGACTGCGCACCTACAATGAGCAGTTCTTC. Translated: CASSPTGLRTYNEQFF.

The chain recombines TRBV5-6 with TRBJ2-5; 7 positions agree with TRBD2. Losses at the gene ends were 0 bases for V and 3 bases for J; bases not matched to a gene: 8. The CDR3 consists of 16 residues. Germline V gene data show CDR1 as SGHDT and CDR2 as YYEEEE. The CDR3: CASSLAPGGNEETQYF. The CDR3 nucleotides read TGTGCCAGCAGCTTGGCCCCGGGGGGAAATGAAGAGACCCAGTACTTC.

The chain couples TRBV5-6 to TRBJ1-2, with TRBD1 identical over 8 bases. Germline V gene lookup returns CDR1 SGHDT and CDR2 YYEEEE. This CDR3 region has 13 residues. J lost 8 bases, V lost 3 bases, and 6 bases had no gene match. The CDR3 here is CASSYGQGRGYTF. CDR3 in DNA: TGTGCCAGCAGCTACGGACAGGGTAGGGGCTACACCTTC. Complete variable domain (other parts from reference TRBV5-6 and TRBJ1-2): DAGVTQSPTHLIKTRGQQVTLRCSPKSGHDTVSWYQQALGQGPQFIFQYYEEEERQRGNFPDRFSGHQFPNYSSELNVNALLLGDSALYLCASSYGQGRGYTFGSGTRLTVV.

The CDR3 nucleotides are TGTGCCAGCAACGAGACTAGTTATCTTGGTTTCCAGTCTGAGCAGTTCTTC. Amino acid sequence: CASNETSYLGFQSEQFF. This rearrangement joins TRBV6-4 to TRBJ2-1; a weak D match, TRBD2 (6 bases). The CDR3 totals 17 residues. From germline, CDR1 is MRHNA and CDR2 SNTAGT. Trimming pared 7 bases from V and 9 bases from J, leaving 28 bases between.

The chain combines TRBV6-5 with TRBJ2-1; TRBD1 or TRBD2 may be the D gene (5 bases each). Germline CDR1 is MNHEY and CDR2 is SVGAGI. The CDR3 has 12 amino acids. Trimming removed 6 bases at V and 15 bases at J, with 18 bases between. The CDR3 DNA follows: TGTGCCAGCAGGCCGCGGGTGGGGGATCCGTTCTTC. Amino acid sequence: CASRPRVGDPFF.

The chain uses TRBV14 and TRBJ1-3; TRBD1 might be the D (6 bases). Germline CDR1 SGHDN, CDR2 FVKESK. The CDR3 length is 16 residues. V was clipped by 3 bases and J by 1 base, with 13 bases between them. For the CDR3, the DNA is TGTGCCAGCAGCCATACAGGGCCCCAATCTGGAAACACCATATATTTT. This gives the protein CASSHTGPQSGNTIYF. The entire variable domain, with the rest obtained from reference TRBV14 and TRBJ1-3, is as follows: EAGVTQFPSHSVIEKGQTVTLRCDPISGHDNLYWYRRVMGKEIKFLLHFVKESKQDESGMPNNRFLAERTGGTYSTLKVQPAELEDSGVYFCASSHTGPQSGNTIYFGEGSWLTVV.

The J gene is TRBJ2-2, the V gene TRBV9; TRBD1 matches at 10 bases. The trim removed 3 bases at V and 1 base at J, leaving 3 bases unmatched. This CDR3 contains 16 residues. CDR1 and CDR2 from the germline V gene are SGDLS and YYNGEE. This CDR3 is CASSEDRGRNTGELFF. CDR3 sequence (DNA): TGTGCCAGCAGCGAAGACAGGGGGCGGAACACCGGGGAGCTGTTTTTT.

The chain links TRBV19 to TRBJ2-3; 11 nucleotides align to TRBD2. This CDR3 comprises 16 residues. The trim removed 5 bases at V and 2 bases at J, leaving 6 bases unmatched. CDR1 is LNHDA and CDR2 is SQIVND in the germline V gene (reference sequence). DNA for the CDR3: TGTGCCAGTAGTGGGGGGACTAGCGGCTTCACAGATACGCAGTATTTT. This gives the protein CASSGGTSGFTDTQYF.

This chain links TRBV5-4 with TRBJ2-1, with 8 bases fitting TRBD2. Germline loops: CDR1 SGHNT, CDR2 YYREEE (reference sequence). The CDR3 spans 16 residues. With 3 bases clipped from V and 4 bases from J, the junction kept 9 bases outside the gene matches. CDR3 protein: CASSSSGGTIYNEQFF. CDR3 in DNA: TGTGCCAGCAGCTCCAGCGGGGGTACCATTTACAATGAGCAGTTCTTC.

V usage is TRBV11-2 and J usage is TRBJ1-2, with D hard to call. The germline gives CDR1 SGHAT, CDR2 FQNNGV. The CDR3 is 14 amino acids. Trimming pared 2 bases from V and 2 bases from J, leaving 9 bases between. The CDR3, as DNA: TGTGCCAGCAGCTTATTTGGCGGAAACTATGGCTACACCTTC. Translated, it gives CASSLFGGNYGYTF.

The chain recombines TRBV19 with TRBJ2-4, with D tentatively TRBD1 (6 bases). The CDR3 covers 14 residues. Between the trimmed V and J ends, which lost 6 bases and 7 bases, there was a span of 16 bases. Germline CDR1 reads LNHDA; CDR2 reads SQIVND (reference sequence). The CDR3 DNA sequence: TGTGCCAGTAGAGTGGCAGGGGCATCTAACATTCAGTACTTC. The encoded protein is CASRVAGASNIQYF.

The CDR3 coding sequence is TGCGCCAGCAGCTCTGGGGGCTCGGATACGCAGTATTTT. Translated: CASSSGGSDTQYF. This chain connects TRBV5-1 to TRBJ2-3, with a tentative D call TRBD1 (6 bases). Looked up from germline, CDR1 is SGHRS and CDR2 is YFSETQ. There are 13 residues in the CDR3. The ends were cut back, 3 bases at V and 6 bases at J, with 11 bases in the middle.

This clone was counted a few times. The chain is built from TRBV5-4 and TRBJ1-6; no clear D. This CDR3 contains 13 residues. Germline V gives CDR1 SGHNT, CDR2 YYREEE (reference sequence). V lost 0 bases, J lost 6 bases, and 4 bases lay in between. The CDR3 DNA sequence: TGTGCCAGCAGCTTGGACAGTAATTCACCCCTCCACTTT. This encodes CASSLDSNSPLHF.

The rearrangement links TRBV19 to TRBJ1-4, with a possible D match to TRBD1 (5 bases). The CDR3 loop spans 16 amino acids. Germline values: CDR1 LNHDA, CDR2 SQIVND (reference sequence). V dropped 7 bases and J dropped 4 bases, with 19 bases sitting between them. In DNA, the CDR3 is TGTGCCAGTACTGGAGGGGCAGGCACGAATAATGAAAAACTGTTTTTT. Residues: CASTGGAGTNNEKLFF.

The chain combines TRBV6-1 with TRBJ1-6, with D unclear. The CDR3 spans 12 residues. Trimming left V 3 bases short and J 7 bases short, with 4 bases between. The germline V gene encodes CDR1 MNHNS and CDR2 SASEGT. This CDR3 is CASSELNSPLHF. In nucleotides, the CDR3 is TGTGCCAGCAGTGAGCTCAATTCACCCCTCCACTTT.

This chain uses TRBV11-3 with TRBJ2-7; D is ambiguous. V was shortened by 1 base and J by 0 bases, with 10 bases between the two germline ends. This CDR3 spans 15 amino acids. From germline, CDR1 is SGHNT and CDR2 YENEEA. The CDR3 reads CASSLAAGSSYEQYF. CDR3 nucleotide sequence: TGTGCCAGCAGCTTAGCGGCCGGGTCCTCCTACGAGCAGTACTTC.

This chain uses TRBV10-3 with TRBJ2-1; a possible D gene is TRBD1 (5 bases). CDR1 and CDR2 from the germline V gene are ENHRY and SYGVKD. V lost 2 bases and J 9 bases, leaving 26 bases between the germline ends. The CDR3 runs 18 residues. Written as DNA, the CDR3 is TGTGCCATCAGTGAGGGTAGGGGCTGGGGATTAGAATTTAGTGAGCAGTTCTTC. Protein: CAISEGRGWGLEFSEQFF.

This clone showed up just once. The sample has other DNA sequences that encode this CDR3 too. This chain uses TRBV5-1 with TRBJ1-1; TRBD1 matches 7 bases. V trimming: 3 bases; J trimming: 3 bases; junction bases outside the gene matches: 2. The CDR3 has 13 residues. Germline CDR1 and CDR2: SGHRS and YFSETQ. The CDR3: CASSWQGDTEAFF. The CDR3 DNA reads TGCGCCAGCAGCTGGCAGGGGGACACTGAAGCTTTCTTT.

The chain has TRBV11-3 and TRBJ2-7, with D possibly being TRBD1 (6 bases). Trimming stripped 5 bases from V and 3 bases from J, with 11 bases between. The CDR3 length is 13 residues. Per the germline V gene, CDR1 is SGHNT and CDR2 is YENEEA. In DNA form, the CDR3 reads TGTGCCAGCAGCCCGGGACACCACTACGAGCAGTACTTC. It specifies CASSPGHHYEQYF.

The chain recombines TRBV5-4 with TRBJ1-1, with D perhaps TRBD1 (5 bases). Trimming took 0 bases from V and 1 from J, leaving 10 bases between them. Germline V gene sequence: CDR1 SGHNT, CDR2 YYREEE (reference sequence). This CDR3 region has 15 residues. The CDR3 sequence is CASSLGGTGNTEAFF. The CDR3 bases are TGTGCCAGCAGCTTGGGGGGGACGGGGAACACTGAAGCTTTCTTT.